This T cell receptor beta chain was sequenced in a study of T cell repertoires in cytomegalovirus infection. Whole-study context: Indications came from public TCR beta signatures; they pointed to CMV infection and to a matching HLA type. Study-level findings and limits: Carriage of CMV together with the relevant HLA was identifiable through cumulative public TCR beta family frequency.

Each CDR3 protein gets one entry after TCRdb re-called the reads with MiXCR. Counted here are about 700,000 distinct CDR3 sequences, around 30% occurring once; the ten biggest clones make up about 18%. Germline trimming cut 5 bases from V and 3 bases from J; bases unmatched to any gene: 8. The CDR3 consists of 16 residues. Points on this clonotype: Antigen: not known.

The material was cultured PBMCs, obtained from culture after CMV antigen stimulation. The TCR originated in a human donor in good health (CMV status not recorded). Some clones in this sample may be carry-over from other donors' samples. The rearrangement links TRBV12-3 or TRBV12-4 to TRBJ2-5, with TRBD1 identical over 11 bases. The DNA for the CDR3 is TGTGCCAGCAGTCCGAACCGGGACAGGGGGAAAGAGACCCAGTACTTC. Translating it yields CASSPNRDRGKETQYF.